This TCR beta chain was recovered during a study of T cells in Graves' hyperthyroidism and ophthalmopathy. This CDR3 spans 12 amino acids. Germline loops: CDR1 SGHAT, CDR2 FQDESV (reference sequence). V was pared by 5 bases and J by 4 bases, with 8 bases between. Recently diagnosed hyperthyroidism of less than 2 months' duration affected patients aged 18 to 65. This clonotype was counted ten times or more. There were TCR beta CDR3 regions amplified from RNA transcripts. The HTBI primer set drove a first-round RT-PCR of the TCR CDR3. Each CDR3 protein is one row after TCRdb ran MiXCR on the multiplex PCR reads. The table lists fewer than 400,000 distinct CDR3 sequences, roughly 25% of them singletons.

Sequencing input: blood. The sequence was collected from a man aged 45-65 years with Graves' hyperthyroidism. This rearrangement joins TRBV11-1 to TRBJ2-5; D perhaps matches TRBD2 (6 bases). CDR3 protein: CASSIGRETQYF. CDR3 nucleotides: TGTGCCAGCAGCATCGGGAGAGAGACCCAGTACTTC.